The 28 T cell receptor beta chains below all came from one sample that was sequenced in a study of blood T cell repertoires in COVID-19. Clones were read by immunoSEQ multiplex PCR, and TCRdb kept only the in-frame ones, dropping some. The sample has over 120,000 clones; 70% to 85% are singletons. The sample was PBMCs or T cells enriched from blood (not recorded which). The receptors were gathered from a man aged 45-65 years who had recovered from COVID-19.

The chain uses TRBV27 and TRBJ2-7; 10 nucleotides agree with TRBD1. Germline V lookup: CDR1 MNHEY, CDR2 SMNVEV (reference sequence). V was clipped by 6 bases and J by 0 bases; unmatched bases: 8. CDR3 length equals 16 residues. CDR3 protein: CASRQGQGQLSYEQYF. Here the CDR3 DNA reads TGTGCCAGCAGACAGGGACAGGGGCAACTCTCCTACGAGCAGTACTTC.

The chain recombines TRBV5-5 with TRBJ1-2; D remains ambiguous. Germline CDR1 is SGHKS and CDR2 is YYEKEE (reference sequence). V gave up 0 bases and J gave up 3 bases, with 6 bases separating them. The length of the CDR3 is 13 residues. This chain's CDR3 is CASSLALDYGYTF. CDR3 in DNA: TGTGCCAGCAGCTTGGCCCTAGACTATGGCTACACCTTC.

This clone was detected only a few times. The V and J genes are TRBV18 and TRBJ1-2, with TRBD1 matching 7 bases. This CDR3 spans 13 amino acids. Trimming took 4 bases from V and 8 from J; bases not matched to a gene: 7. CDR1 is KGHSH, CDR2 LQKENI, per germline. CDR3: CASSRLQGDGYTF. The CDR3 DNA follows: TGTGCCAGCTCACGCCTGCAGGGGGACGGCTACACCTTC.

This clone was seen only once. The rearrangement links TRBV9 to TRBJ1-5, with 9 bases matching TRBD1. This CDR3 spans 15 amino acids. V shed 0 bases and J 4 bases; nucleotides not matched to a gene: 2. The germline gives CDR1 SGDLS, CDR2 YYNGEE. CDR3 nucleotide sequence: TGTGCCAGCAGCGTAGCTGGGACAGGGAATCAGCCCCAGCATTTT. This sequence encodes CASSVAGTGNQPQHF.

CDR3 amino acids: CASSIEQGPREKLFF. In DNA, the CDR3 is TGTGCCAGTAGTATAGAACAGGGGCCCCGTGAAAAACTGTTTTTT. The chain has TRBV19 and TRBJ1-4; 7 bases agree with TRBD1. The CDR3 sequence is 15 residues long. Looked up from germline, CDR1 is LNHDA and CDR2 is SQIVND (reference sequence). V shed 0 bases and J 7 bases; nucleotides not matched to a gene: 5.

This clone was seen a few times. The chain employs TRBV5-1 and TRBJ1-2; 7 bases are shared with TRBD1. Looked up from germline, CDR1 is SGHRS and CDR2 is YFSETQ. The J segment lost 7 bases and the V segment lost 0 bases, leaving 6 bases of the junction unmatched. The CDR3 is 14 amino acids. CDR3 in amino acids: CASSLATRGLGYTF. CDR3 DNA: TGCGCCAGCAGCTTGGCCACGAGGGGGCTTGGCTACACCTTC.

The V gene is TRBV7-2, the J gene TRBJ2-5; D unresolved. V was trimmed by 0 bases and J by 4 bases, leaving 9 bases between them. CDR1 is SGHTA and CDR2 is FQGNSA in the germline V gene. There are 14 residues in the CDR3. CDR3 DNA: TGTGCCAGCAGCTTAGCGCGATCCCCAGAGACCCAGTACTTC. Translated, it gives CASSLARSPETQYF.

This clone was counted at least ten times. The chain is built from TRBV7-9 and TRBJ1-4; 9 bases are a match to TRBD1. The CDR3 loop spans 15 amino acids. Germline V gene sequence: CDR1 SEHNR, CDR2 FQNEAQ (reference sequence). With V trimmed by 3 bases and J by 7 bases, 6 bases remained unmatched. CDR3 coding DNA: TGTGCCAGCAGCTTCACGGGACAGGGAGGTGAAAAACTGTTTTTT. Protein: CASSFTGQGGEKLFF.

The sample holds one count of this clone. The chain uses TRBV24-1 and TRBJ2-7; D gene ambiguous. This CDR3 has 15 amino acids. The V gene's germline CDR1 is KGHDR and CDR2 SFDVKD. V lost 1 base, J lost 2 bases, and 11 bases lay in between. CDR3 protein: CATSDFSPFPYEQYF. CDR3 nucleotide sequence: TGTGCCACCAGTGATTTTAGCCCATTTCCCTACGAGCAGTACTTC.

Worth noting for this clone: Additional DNA sequences in this sample encode the identical CDR3. V is TRBV12-5 and J is TRBJ1-4, with TRBD1 matching 9 bases. Germline V gene lookup returns CDR1 LGHNT and CDR2 FRNRAP. The CDR3 runs to 15 residues. The V segment lost 1 base and the J segment 8 bases; nucleotides outside the gene matches: 5. The CDR3, as DNA: TGTGCTAGTGGTTTGGCGACAGGGGGTAACGAAAAACTGTTTTTT. Translated: CASGLATGGNEKLFF.

This chain uses TRBV30 with TRBJ1-6; 7 nucleotides match TRBD1. Per germline, CDR1 GTSNPN and CDR2 SVGIG (reference sequence). The CDR3 spans 11 residues. With 3 bases clipped from V and 14 bases from J, the junction kept 4 bases outside the gene matches. The CDR3 is CAWRAGGSLHF. For the CDR3, the DNA is TGTGCCTGGAGGGCAGGGGGATCCCTCCACTTT.

The chain employs TRBV19 and TRBJ1-4; D is perhaps TRBD1 (5 bases). V lost 6 bases and J lost 0, with 11 bases in between. The CDR3 is 15 amino acids. The germline V gene has CDR1 LNHDA and CDR2 SQIVND (reference sequence). The chain's CDR3 is CASRMMGPTNEKLFF. CDR3 nucleotides: TGTGCCAGTAGGATGATGGGGCCAACTAATGAAAAACTGTTTTTT.

The chain joins TRBV5-5 to TRBJ1-2; D not certain. CDR3 size: 13 residues. In germline, CDR1 is SGHKS, CDR2 YYEKEE (reference sequence). With 5 bases removed from V and 4 bases from J, the gap between germline ends came to 12 bases. The CDR3 sequence is CASSKDGSYGYTF. Here the CDR3 DNA reads TGTGCCAGCAGTAAGGACGGGAGCTATGGCTACACCTTC.

This sequence joins TRBV7-2 and TRBJ1-2; no definite D call. Germline V lookup: CDR1 SGHTA, CDR2 FQGNSA. The CDR3 is 14 amino acids. Deletions cut 1 base from V and 2 bases from J, with 8 bases between. CDR3 bases: TGTGCCAGCAGCTTAGGCGGCCCAAACTATGGCTACACCTTC. Translation gives CASSLGGPNYGYTF.

The chain links TRBV29-1 to TRBJ2-7, with D possibly matching TRBD2 (5 bases). Germline CDR1 reads SQVTM; CDR2 reads ANQGSEA. The V end lost 5 bases, the J end lost 0 bases, and 8 bases lay between the germline ends. This CDR3 is 12 amino acids long. Here the CDR3 DNA reads TGCAGCGTTACGGCGGGCTCCTACGAGCAGTACTTC. Protein sequence: CSVTAGSYEQYF.

The gene calls are TRBV30 and TRBJ1-4; TRBD1 is a possible D gene (6 bases). This CDR3 spans 14 amino acids. Germline V gene lookup returns CDR1 GTSNPN and CDR2 SVGIG (reference sequence). The V end was cut by 4 bases, the J end by 3 bases, with 12 bases between. The chain's CDR3 is CAWTATGPNEKLFF. For the CDR3, the DNA is TGTGCCTGGACCGCGACAGGACCTAATGAAAAACTGTTTTTT.

The J gene is TRBJ1-5, the V gene TRBV28; TRBD1 matches 9 bases. With 3 bases clipped from V and 0 bases from J, the junction kept 9 bases outside the gene matches. This CDR3 has 18 amino acids. The V gene's germline CDR1 is MDHEN and CDR2 SYDVKM. CDR3 DNA: TGTGCCAGCAGTTTCACAGGGGGCGGAATGTATAGCAATCAGCCCCAGCATTTT. Residues: CASSFTGGGMYSNQPQHF.

V usage is TRBV7-8 and J usage is TRBJ2-5; TRBD1 matches 9 bases. With 5 bases clipped from V and 5 bases from J, the junction kept 18 bases outside the gene matches. This CDR3 comprises 18 residues. Germline V CDR1 and CDR2: SGHVS, FQNEAQ. The CDR3 protein is CASSRETRDRVKRETQYF. For the CDR3, the DNA is TGTGCCAGCAGCCGCGAGACCCGGGACAGGGTCAAAAGGGAGACCCAGTACTTC.

The chain combines TRBV7-9 with TRBJ1-6; D is uncertain. The CDR3 contains 14 residues. The V end lost 4 bases, the J end lost 10 bases, and 14 bases lay between the germline ends. Germline CDR1 and CDR2: SEHNR and FQNEAQ (reference sequence). The DNA of the CDR3 is TGTGCCAGCAGCTCCACACGGGTCAACTCACCCCTCCACTTT. Protein: CASSSTRVNSPLHF.

The V gene is TRBV7-2, the J gene TRBJ2-5; no reliable D call. The V gene lost 4 bases and the J gene lost 5 bases, with 11 bases spanning the gap. The germline CDR1 and CDR2 sequences are SGHTA and FQGNSA. The CDR3 is 13 amino acids. CDR3: CASSSRLSETQYF. The CDR3, as DNA: TGTGCCAGCAGCTCGCGACTGTCCGAGACCCAGTACTTC.

This clone was seen once. V is TRBV5-1 and J is TRBJ1-5, with D uncertain. Germline V CDR1 and CDR2: SGHRS, YFSETQ. V lost 5 bases, J lost 3 bases, and 18 bases lay in between. The CDR3 is made up of 16 amino acids. CDR3 sequence reads: CASRPTGTEPNQPQHF. CDR3 DNA sequence: TGCGCCAGCAGGCCAACGGGAACCGAGCCCAATCAGCCCCAGCATTTT.

J is TRBJ1-2 and V is TRBV19, with 9 positions matching TRBD1. J lost 4 bases, V lost 6 bases, and 9 bases had no gene match. CDR1 LNHDA and CDR2 SQIVND come from the germline V gene (reference sequence). The CDR3 has 15 amino acids. CDR3 DNA sequence: TGTGCCAGTAGCCACGGGACAGGGTCGGGCTATGGCTACACCTTC. It translates to CASSHGTGSGYGYTF.

This chain uses TRBV27 with TRBJ1-1; 7 bases are shared with TRBD1. There are 12 residues in the CDR3. From germline, CDR1 is MNHEY and CDR2 SMNVEV (reference sequence). Trimming cost V 5 bases and J 10 bases; bases outside gene matches: 7. For the CDR3, the DNA is TGTGCCAGCAGTAAAAACAGGGGCGTAGCTTTCTTT. This sequence encodes CASSKNRGVAFF.

This chain uses TRBV11-2 with TRBJ1-1, with D unresolved. The ends were cut back, 2 bases at V and 4 bases at J, with 11 bases in the middle. The CDR3 length is 14 residues. CDR1 and CDR2 (germline): SGHAT, FQNNGV. The CDR3 loop is CASSLQVMGTEAFF. The CDR3 DNA sequence: TGTGCCAGCAGCTTACAGGTGATGGGCACTGAAGCTTTCTTT.

In nucleotides, the CDR3 is TGTGCCAGCTCCCACTCGGGACAGGGGAACTACGAGCAGTACTTC. Its translation is CASSHSGQGNYEQYF. This rearrangement joins TRBV18 to TRBJ2-7; 10 nucleotides agree with TRBD1. From germline, CDR1 is KGHSH and CDR2 LQKENI. Trimming removed 6 bases from V and 3 bases from J; junction bases left unmatched: 8. This CDR3 has 15 residues. Drawing the rest from reference TRBV18 and TRBJ2-7, the complete variable domain is NAGVMQNPRHLVRRRGQEARLRCSPMKGHSHVYWYRQLPEEGLKFMVYLQKENIIDESGMPKERFSAEFPKEGPSILRIQQVVRGDSAAYFCASSHSGQGNYEQYFGPGTRLTVT.

The gene calls are TRBV19 and TRBJ1-2; TRBD1 is a possible D gene (6 bases). The CDR3 extends over 14 amino acids. CDR1 LNHDA and CDR2 SQIVND come from the germline V gene (reference sequence). Deletions cut 7 bases from V and 1 base from J, with 13 bases between. CDR3 region: CASKGGGYNYGYTF. The CDR3 DNA follows: TGTGCCAGTAAAGGGGGGGGTTATAACTATGGCTACACCTTC. Using reference TRBV19 and TRBJ1-2 for the parts outside the CDR3, the full variable domain is DGGITQSPKYLFRKEGQNVTLSCEQNLNHDAMYWYRQDPGQGLRLIYYSQIVNDFQKGDIAEGYSVSREKKESFPLTVTSAQKNPTAFYLCASKGGGYNYGYTFGSGTRLTVV.

This chain links TRBV15 with TRBJ1-2, with D perhaps matching TRBD1 (5 bases). V was pared by 3 bases and J by 3 bases, with 17 bases between. Germline-derived CDR1 and CDR2 are LNHNV and YYDKDF (reference sequence). The CDR3 is 16 residues long. CDR3 nucleotide sequence: TGTGCCACCAGCAGGGTCTACGACAGCTCTGACTATGGCTACACCTTC. Amino acids: CATSRVYDSSDYGYTF.

CDR3 region: CASSLDWTQPQHF. The CDR3 DNA is TGTGCCAGCAGCTTAGATTGGACACAGCCCCAGCATTTT. This rearrangement joins TRBV11-2 to TRBJ1-5; maybe TRBD1 (5 bases). V was trimmed by 0 bases and J by 7 bases, leaving 7 bases between them. CDR3 size: 13 residues. CDR1 is SGHAT and CDR2 is FQNNGV in the germline V gene. Using reference TRBV11-2 and TRBJ1-5 for the parts outside the CDR3, the full variable domain is EAGVAQSPRYKIIEKRQSVAFWCNPISGHATLYWYQQILGQGPKLLIQFQNNGVVDDSQLPKDRFSAERLKGVDSTLKIQPAKLEDSAVYLCASSLDWTQPQHFGDGTRLSIL.